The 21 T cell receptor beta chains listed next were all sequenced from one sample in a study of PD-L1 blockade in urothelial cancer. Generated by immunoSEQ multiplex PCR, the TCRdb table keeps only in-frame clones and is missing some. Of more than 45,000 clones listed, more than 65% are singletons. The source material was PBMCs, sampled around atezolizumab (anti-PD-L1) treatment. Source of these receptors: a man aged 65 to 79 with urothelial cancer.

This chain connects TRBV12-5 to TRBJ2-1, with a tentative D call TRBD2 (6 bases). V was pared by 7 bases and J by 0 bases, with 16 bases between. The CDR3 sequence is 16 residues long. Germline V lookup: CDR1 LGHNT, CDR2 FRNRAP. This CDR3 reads CASVQSAGPSYNEQFF. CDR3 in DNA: TGTGCTAGTGTCCAGTCAGCGGGCCCCTCCTACAATGAGCAGTTCTTC. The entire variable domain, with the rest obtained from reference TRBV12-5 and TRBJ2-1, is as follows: DARVTQTPRHKVTEMGQEVTMRCQPILGHNTVFWYRQTMMQGLELLAYFRNRAPLDDSGMPKDRFSAEMPDATLATLKIQPSEPRDSAVYFCASVQSAGPSYNEQFFGPGTRLTVL.

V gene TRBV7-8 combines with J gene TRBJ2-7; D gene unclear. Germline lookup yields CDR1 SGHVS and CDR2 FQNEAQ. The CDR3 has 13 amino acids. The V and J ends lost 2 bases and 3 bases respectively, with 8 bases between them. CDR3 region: CASSLQQIYEQYF. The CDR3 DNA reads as TGTGCCAGCAGCTTACAACAGATCTACGAGCAGTACTTC.

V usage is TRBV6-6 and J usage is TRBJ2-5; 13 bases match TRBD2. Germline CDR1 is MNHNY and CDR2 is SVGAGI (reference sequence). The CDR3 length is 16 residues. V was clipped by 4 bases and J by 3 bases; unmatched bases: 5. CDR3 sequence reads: CASSSRLAGGKETQYF. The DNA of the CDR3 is TGTGCCAGCAGTTCTCGACTAGCGGGAGGAAAAGAGACCCAGTACTTC.

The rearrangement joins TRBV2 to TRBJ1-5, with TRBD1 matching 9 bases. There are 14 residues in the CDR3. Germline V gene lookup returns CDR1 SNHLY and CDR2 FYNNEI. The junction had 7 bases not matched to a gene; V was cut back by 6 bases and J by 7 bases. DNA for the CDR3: TGTGCCAGCAGCGGACAGGGGTTTGGGCAGCCCCAGCATTTT. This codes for CASSGQGFGQPQHF.

The CDR3 coding sequence is TGCGCCAGCAGCTCCCTGACTAGCGGGAGTTACGAGCAGTACTTC. It codes for CASSSLTSGSYEQYF. The chain uses TRBV5-1 and TRBJ2-7; 12 nucleotides match TRBD2. V was clipped by 3 bases and J by 4 bases; unmatched bases: 5. The CDR3 consists of 15 residues. Per the germline V gene, CDR1 is SGHRS and CDR2 is YFSETQ.

The CDR3: CASSPGQASTNEKLFF. The DNA for the CDR3 is TGTGCCAGCAGCCCCGGACAGGCTTCAACTAATGAAAAACTGTTTTTT. V and J are TRBV11-2 and TRBJ1-4, with 7 nucleotides matching TRBD1. V shed 5 bases, J shed 0 bases, and the junction held 6 bases outside the gene matches. Germline-derived CDR1 and CDR2 are SGHAT and FQNNGV. CDR3 size: 16 residues.

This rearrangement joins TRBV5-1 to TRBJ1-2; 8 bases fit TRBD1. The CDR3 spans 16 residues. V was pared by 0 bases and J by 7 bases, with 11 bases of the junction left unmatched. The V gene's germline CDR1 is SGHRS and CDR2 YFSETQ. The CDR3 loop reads CASSLGPGGPGGGYTF. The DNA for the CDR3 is TGCGCCAGCAGCTTGGGTCCAGGGGGCCCTGGGGGTGGCTACACCTTC. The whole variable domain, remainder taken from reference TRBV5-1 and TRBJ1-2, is KAGVTQTPRYLIKTRGQQVTLSCSPISGHRSVSWYQQTPGQGLQFLFEYFSETQRNKGNFPGRFSGRQFSNSRSEMNVSTLELGDSALYLCASSLGPGGPGGGYTFGSGTRLTVV.

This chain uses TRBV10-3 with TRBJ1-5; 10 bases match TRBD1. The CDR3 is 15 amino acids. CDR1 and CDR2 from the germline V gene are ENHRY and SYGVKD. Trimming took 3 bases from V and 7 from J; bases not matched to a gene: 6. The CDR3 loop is CAISEPGQGGQPQHF. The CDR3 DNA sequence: TGTGCCATCAGTGAACCTGGACAGGGGGGCCAGCCCCAGCATTTT.

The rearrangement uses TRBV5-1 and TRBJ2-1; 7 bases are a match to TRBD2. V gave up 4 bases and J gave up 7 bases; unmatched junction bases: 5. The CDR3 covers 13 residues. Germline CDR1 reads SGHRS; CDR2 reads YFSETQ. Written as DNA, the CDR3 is TGCGCCAGCAGCCCGAGCGGGAATAATGAGCAGTTCTTC. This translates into CASSPSGNNEQFF.

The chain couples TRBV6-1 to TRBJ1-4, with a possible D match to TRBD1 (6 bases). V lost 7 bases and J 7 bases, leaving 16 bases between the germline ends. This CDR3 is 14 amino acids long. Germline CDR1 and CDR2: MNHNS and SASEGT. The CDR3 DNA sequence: TGTGCCAGCACTAGGGGGGGTAGTGGTGAAAAACTGTTTTTT. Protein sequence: CASTRGGSGEKLFF.

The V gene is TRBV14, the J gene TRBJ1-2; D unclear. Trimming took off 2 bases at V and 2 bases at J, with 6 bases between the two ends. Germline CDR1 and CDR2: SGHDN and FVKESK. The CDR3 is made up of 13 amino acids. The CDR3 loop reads CASSQSQNYGYTF. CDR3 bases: TGTGCCAGCAGCCAAAGCCAAAACTATGGCTACACCTTC.

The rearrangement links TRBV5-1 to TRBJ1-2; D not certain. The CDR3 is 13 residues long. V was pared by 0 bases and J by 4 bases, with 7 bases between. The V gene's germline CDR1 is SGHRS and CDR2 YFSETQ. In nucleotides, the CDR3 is TGCGCCAGCAGCTTGGGGGAGGGCTATGGCTACACCTTC. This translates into CASSLGEGYGYTF.

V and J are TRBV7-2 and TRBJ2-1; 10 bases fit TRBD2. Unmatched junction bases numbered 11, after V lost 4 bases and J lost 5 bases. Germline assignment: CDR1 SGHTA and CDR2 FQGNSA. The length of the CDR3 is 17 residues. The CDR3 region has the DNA TGTGCCAGCAGCTCCCCCCCGGGGCTAGCGGGAGACAATGAGCAGTTCTTC. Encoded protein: CASSSPPGLAGDNEQFF.

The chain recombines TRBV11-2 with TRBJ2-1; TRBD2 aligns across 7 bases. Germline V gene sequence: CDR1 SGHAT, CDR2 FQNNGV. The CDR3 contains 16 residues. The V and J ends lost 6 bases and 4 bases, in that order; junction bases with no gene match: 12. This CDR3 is CASRRIRTSIYNEQFF. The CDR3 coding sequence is TGTGCCAGCAGACGTATTCGGACTAGTATATACAATGAGCAGTTCTTC.

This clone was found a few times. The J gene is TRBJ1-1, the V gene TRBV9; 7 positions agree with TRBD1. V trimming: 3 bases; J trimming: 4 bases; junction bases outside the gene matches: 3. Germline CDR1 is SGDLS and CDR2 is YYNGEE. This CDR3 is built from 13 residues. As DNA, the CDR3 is TGTGCCAGCAGCGCTGGGACAGCCACTGAAGCTTTCTTT. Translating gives CASSAGTATEAFF.

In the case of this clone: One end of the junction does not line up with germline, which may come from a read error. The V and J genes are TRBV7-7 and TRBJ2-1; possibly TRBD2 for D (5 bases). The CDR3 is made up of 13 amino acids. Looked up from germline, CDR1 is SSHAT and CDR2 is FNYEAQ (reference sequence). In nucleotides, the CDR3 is TGTGCTAGCAGCATGGGCACGGGAAATGAGCAGTTCTTC. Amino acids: CASSMGTGNEQFF.

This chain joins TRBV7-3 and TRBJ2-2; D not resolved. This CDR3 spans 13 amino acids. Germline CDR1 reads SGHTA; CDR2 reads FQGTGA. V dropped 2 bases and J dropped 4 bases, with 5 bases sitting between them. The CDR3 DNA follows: TGTGCCAGCAGCTTACTCCCCACCGGGGAGCTGTTTTTT. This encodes CASSLLPTGELFF.

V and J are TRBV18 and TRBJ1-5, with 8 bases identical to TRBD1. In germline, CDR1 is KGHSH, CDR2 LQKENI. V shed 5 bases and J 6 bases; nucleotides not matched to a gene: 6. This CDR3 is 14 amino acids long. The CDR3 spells CASSVDRDGQPQHF. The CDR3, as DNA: TGTGCCAGCTCAGTGGACAGGGATGGTCAGCCCCAGCATTTT.

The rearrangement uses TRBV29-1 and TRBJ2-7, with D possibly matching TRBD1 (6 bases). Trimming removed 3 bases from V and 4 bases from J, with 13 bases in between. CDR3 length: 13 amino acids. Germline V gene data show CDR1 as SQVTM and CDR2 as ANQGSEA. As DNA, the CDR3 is TGCAGCGTTGACGGAGAGCAGGGGTACGAGCAGTACTTC. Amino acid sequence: CSVDGEQGYEQYF.

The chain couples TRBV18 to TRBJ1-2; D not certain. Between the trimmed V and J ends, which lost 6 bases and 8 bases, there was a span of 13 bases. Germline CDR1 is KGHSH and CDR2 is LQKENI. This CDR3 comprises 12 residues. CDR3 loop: CASSPGPGGYTF. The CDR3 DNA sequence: TGTGCCAGCTCCCCAGGTCCTGGCGGCTACACCTTC.

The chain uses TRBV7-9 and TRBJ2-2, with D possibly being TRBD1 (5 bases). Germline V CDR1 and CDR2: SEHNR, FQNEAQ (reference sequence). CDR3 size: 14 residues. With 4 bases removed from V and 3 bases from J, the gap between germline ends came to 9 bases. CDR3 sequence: CASSSPGYTGELFF. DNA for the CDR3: TGTGCCAGCAGCTCTCCAGGGTACACCGGGGAGCTGTTTTTT.